The 19 T cell receptor beta chains listed next were all sequenced from one sample in a study of blood T cells in healthy people across ages. The use of a sample-barcoded 5' primer and a J-beta primer mix characterized a second PCR of roughly 6 to 11 cycles. Using its own MiXCR run on the 5' RACE reads, TCRdb lists one record per CDR3 protein. This table has about 650,000 distinct CDR3 sequences, approximately 30% appearing once. Material for sequencing was blood. These receptors were obtained from a woman older than 75 in good health.

About this clonotype itself: A much more abundant neighbour one base away suggests this may be a read error. The chain carries TRBV6-2 or TRBV6-3 and TRBJ2-1; TRBD1 or TRBD2 may be the D gene (5 bases each). V lost 4 bases and J lost 6, with 22 bases in between. The CDR3 runs to 17 residues. Germline CDR1 and CDR2: MNHEY and SVGEGT. The CDR3 DNA sequence: TGTGCCAGCAGTTTGCACCGGGACCCCGTCGCCTGCAATGAGCAGTTCTTC. Its protein is CASSLHRDPVACNEQFF.

As for this clonotype: Just one base apart from a much larger clone, this may be a read error. The genes are TRBV6-6 and TRBJ2-7, with TRBD1 matching over 9 bases. The CDR3 consists of 16 residues. The V gene's germline CDR1 is MNHNY and CDR2 SVGAGI (reference sequence). The CDR3 coding sequence is TGTGCCAGCAGTGACCGGGACAGGGTAACGGCGAAAGAGCAGTGCTTC. It encodes CASSDRDRVTAKEQCF.

The chain recombines TRBV7-8 with TRBJ2-3, with D hard to call. CDR1 SGHVS and CDR2 FQNEAQ come from the germline V gene. V was shortened by 3 bases and J by 2 bases, with 6 bases between the two germline ends. The CDR3 length is 13 residues. As DNA, the CDR3 is TGTGCCAGCAGCTTCGCCCCCACAGATACGCAGTATTTT. Its protein is CASSFAPTDTQYF.

This clonotype was found many times. This rearrangement joins TRBV6-1 to TRBJ2-5; D is possibly TRBD2 (7 bases). The CDR3 sequence is 12 residues long. Germline CDR1 and CDR2: MNHNS and SASEGT. The CDR3 bases are TGTGCAGGGGGGGAGGGAAGAACGACCCAGTACTTC. It specifies CAGGEGRTTQYF.

Points on this clonotype: Given a much more abundant clone one base away, this may be a read error. The CDR3 DNA reads TGTGCCAGCTCACCAATGGGCGCCAACCAAGGGACCCAGTACTTC. Its translation: CASSPMGANQGTQYF. The V call is TRBV18, the J call TRBJ2-5; D remains unclear. The CDR3 is 15 amino acids. Germline V CDR1 and CDR2: KGHSH, LQKENI.

This clonotype came up many times. The rearrangement joins TRBV11-1 to TRBJ2-3; D is unresolved. The germline V gene has CDR1 SGHAT and CDR2 FQDESV (reference sequence). This CDR3 is built from 11 residues. Trimming shortened V by 5 bases and J by 6 bases, and 6 bases separated the two germline ends. CDR3 protein: CASSAPDTQYF. The CDR3 bases are TGTGCCAGCAGCGCTCCCGATACGCAGTATTTT.

This clonotype was observed a handful of times. The chain combines TRBV18 with TRBJ1-6; maybe TRBD1 (5 bases). Germline CDR1 and CDR2: KGHSH and LQKENI. Trimming took off 3 bases at V and 9 bases at J, with 18 bases between the two ends. This CDR3 contains 16 residues. CDR3 sequence: CASSPTDGSGGSPLHF. DNA of the CDR3: TGTGCCAGCTCACCCACGGACGGGAGCGGGGGTTCACCCCTCCACTTT. Variable domain in full (rest from reference TRBV18 and TRBJ1-6): NAGVMQNPRHLVRRRGQEARLRCSPMKGHSHVYWYRQLPEEGLKFMVYLQKENIIDESGMPKERFSAEFPKEGPSILRIQQVVRGDSAAYFCASSPTDGSGGSPLHFGNGTRLTVT.

On this clonotype itself: The conserved phenylalanine or tryptophan normally closing the CDR3 is absent here, so this likely arose from a read error. The genes are TRBV4-1 and TRBJ2-7; the D gene is possibly TRBD1 (6 bases). Trimming removed 0 bases from V and 7 bases from J, with 22 bases in between. Germline CDR1 and CDR2: MGHRA and YSYEKL. The CDR3 covers 17 residues. CDR3 bases: TGCGCCAGCAGCCAAGAAATCGCCGGAACAGGGCCGTTTGAGCAGTACTGC. Residues: CASSQEIAGTGPFEQYC.

The chain recombines TRBV7-6 with TRBJ2-2, with a weak D call TRBD1 (6 bases). The V gene lost 2 bases and the J gene lost 7 bases, with 20 bases spanning the gap. Germline assignment: CDR1 SGHVS and CDR2 FNYEAQ. This CDR3 has 17 amino acids. CDR3 in amino acids: CASSLNVRTDRGGELFF. The CDR3 DNA is TGTGCCAGCAGCTTAAACGTTAGGACAGATAGAGGCGGGGAGCTGTTTTTT.

J is TRBJ2-7 and V is TRBV28, with 11 nucleotides matching TRBD2. The J call may be faulty, since TRBJ2-5 better matches the DNA end. This CDR3 has 16 residues. Germline CDR1 and CDR2: MDHEN and SYDVKM. CDR3 protein: CASRTGTSGRLETQYF. In DNA form, the CDR3 reads TGTGCCAGCCGTACCGGCACTAGCGGGAGATTGGAGACCCAGTACTTC.

This clonotype was seen repeatedly, ten times or more. The chain joins TRBV20-1 to TRBJ2-3, with 8 bases aligning to TRBD1. The germline CDR1 and CDR2 sequences are DFQATT and SNEGSKA (reference sequence). The CDR3 spans 16 residues. Germline trimming cut 0 bases from V and 1 base from J; bases unmatched to any gene: 6. The CDR3 DNA reads as TGCAGTGCTAGAGATCGTGCGGGACAGGGCACAGATACGCAGTATTTT. Translated, it gives CSARDRAGQGTDTQYF.

This sequence joins TRBV7-8 and TRBJ2-7, with D perhaps TRBD2 (5 bases). V lost 4 bases and J lost 0, with 13 bases in between. This CDR3 spans 15 amino acids. Germline V lookup: CDR1 SGHVS, CDR2 FQNEAQ. The CDR3 here is CASSWTGKISYEQYF. The CDR3 DNA is TGTGCCAGCAGCTGGACGGGAAAAATCTCCTACGAGCAGTACTTC. Looking up the rest from reference TRBV7-8 and TRBJ2-7 gives the full variable domain: GAGVSQSPRYKVAKRGQDVALRCDPISGHVSLFWYQQALGQGPEFLTYFQNEAQLDKSGLPSDRFFAERPEGSVSTLKIQRTQQEDSAVYLCASSWTGKISYEQYFGPGTRLTVT.

The sample holds many counts of this clonotype. The rearrangement links TRBV7-2 to TRBJ2-3, with TRBD2 matching 10 bases. The CDR3 runs to 15 residues. Germline V gives CDR1 SGHTA, CDR2 FQGNSA. V shed 1 base, J shed 3 bases, and the junction held 1 base outside the gene matches. CDR3 DNA: TGTGCCAGCAGCTTAGTGGGACTAGCGACAGATACGCAGTATTTT. Amino acid sequence: CASSLVGLATDTQYF.

The rearrangement links TRBV7-2 to TRBJ2-1; 10 nucleotides line up with TRBD2. This CDR3 has 16 residues. CDR1 and CDR2 (germline): SGHTA, FQGNSA. After removal of 5 bases from V and 4 bases from J, the junction contained 8 bases not matched to a gene. This chain's CDR3 is CASSPQRGGLYNEQFF. In DNA, the CDR3 is TGTGCCAGCAGCCCCCAGCGGGGGGGGCTTTACAATGAGCAGTTCTTC.

This clonotype was counted a few times. V and J are TRBV2 and TRBJ1-1; the D is unclear. The CDR3 has 11 amino acids. V was clipped by 6 bases and J by 3 bases, with 5 bases between them. Germline CDR1 and CDR2: SNHLY and FYNNEI. The CDR3 DNA is TGTGCCAGCAGACACCACACTGAAGCTTTCTTT. Protein product: CASRHHTEAFF.

The table lists this clonotype with many counts. The chain is built from TRBV20-1 and TRBJ2-5, with TRBD2 matching 10 bases. This CDR3 spans 15 amino acids. With 3 bases clipped from V and 2 bases from J, the junction kept 6 bases outside the gene matches. CDR1 DFQATT and CDR2 SNEGSKA come from the germline V gene (reference sequence). In DNA, the CDR3 is TGCAGTGCTAGGGATAGCGGGGGGACTCAAGAGACCCAGTACTTC. This sequence encodes CSARDSGGTQETQYF.

This clonotype was detected many times. The rearrangement joins TRBV12-3 or TRBV12-4 to TRBJ1-1; D is ambiguous. The CDR3 spans 15 residues. Trimming stripped 0 bases from V and 1 base from J, with 9 bases between. This chain's CDR3 is CASSLARAWNTEAFF. The DNA of the CDR3 is TGTGCCAGCAGTTTAGCTCGGGCCTGGAACACTGAAGCTTTCTTT.

This clonotype was recorded at least ten times. This chain uses TRBV7-2 with TRBJ1-6; possibly TRBD1 for D (6 bases). CDR1 is SGHTA and CDR2 is FQGNSA in the germline V gene. V lost 1 base to trimming and J lost 10 bases, with 11 bases between them. The CDR3 totals 14 residues. In DNA, the CDR3 is TGTGCCAGCAGCTTAGGGGGGGCAGGGTCACCCCTCCACTTT. Protein product: CASSLGGAGSPLHF.

On this clonotype itself: One base away lies a much larger clone, so this may be a sequencing read error. The gene calls are TRBV28 and TRBJ2-1; D is possibly TRBD1 or TRBD2 (6 bases each). The CDR3 has 16 residues. The ends were cut back, 1 base at V and 3 bases at J, with 13 bases in the middle. Germline V CDR1 and CDR2: MDHEN, SYDVKM. Here the CDR3 DNA reads TGTGCCAGCAGTTTATCCCGGGGGCCCTTCTACAATGAGCAGTTCTTC. Its protein product is CASSLSRGPFYNEQFF.